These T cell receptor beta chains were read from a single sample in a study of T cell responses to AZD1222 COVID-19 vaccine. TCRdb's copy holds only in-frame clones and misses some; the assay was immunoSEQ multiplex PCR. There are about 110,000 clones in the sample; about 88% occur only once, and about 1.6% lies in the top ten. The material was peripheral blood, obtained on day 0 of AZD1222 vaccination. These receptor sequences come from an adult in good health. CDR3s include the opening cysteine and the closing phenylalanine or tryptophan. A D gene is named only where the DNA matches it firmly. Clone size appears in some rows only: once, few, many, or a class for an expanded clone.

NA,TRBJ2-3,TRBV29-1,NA,TGCAGCGTCTCTCGGGGGGCGACAGATACGCAGTATTTT,CSVSRGATDTQYF
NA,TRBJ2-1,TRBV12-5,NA,TGTGCTAGTGGTTTGCCTCCTGTTGGAGGGCCGCCTGAGCAGTTCTTC,CASGLPPVGGPPEQFF
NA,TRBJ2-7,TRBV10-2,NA,TGCGCCAGCAGTCCCCCCGGCCCTCTCGAGCAGTACTTC,CASSPPGPLEQYF
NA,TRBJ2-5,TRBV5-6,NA,TGTGCCAGCAGCTTGGTGTCCCTTATCCAAGAGACCCAGTACTTC,CASSLVSLIQETQYF
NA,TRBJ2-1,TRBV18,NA,TGTGCCAGCTCACCCGCCCGAGGGGCAAACAATGAGCAGTTCTTC,CASSPARGANNEQFF
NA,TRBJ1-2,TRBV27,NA,TGTGCCAGCAGTTTAGCGGACGGAGCTAACTATGGCTACACCTTC,CASSLADGANYGYTF
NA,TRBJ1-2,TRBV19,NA,TGTGCCAGTATTTCAGACGAAGCTAACTATGGCTACACCTTC,CASISDEANYGYTF
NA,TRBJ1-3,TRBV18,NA,TGTGCCAGCTCACCCACGACAGGACCTGGAAACACCATATATTTT,CASSPTTGPGNTIYF
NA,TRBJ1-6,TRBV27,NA,TGTGCCAGCAGCCTACCCCCTTCACCCCTCCACTTT,CASSLPPSPLHF
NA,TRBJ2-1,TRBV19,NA,TGTGCCAGTAGTATAGTAGCAGGGCTAAATGAGCAGTTCTTC,CASSIVAGLNEQFF
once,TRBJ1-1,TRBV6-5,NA,TGTGCCAGCAGGCGCACTCGGACGGCCGCTGAAGCTTTCTTT,CASRRTRTAAEAFF
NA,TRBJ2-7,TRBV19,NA,TGTGCCAGTAGTATTGGCAGGCCAAGCTACGAGCAGTACTTC,CASSIGRPSYEQYF
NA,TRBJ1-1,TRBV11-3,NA,TGTGCCAGCAGCTTGGCGGGGGAGAACACTGAAGCTTTCTTT,CASSLAGENTEAFF
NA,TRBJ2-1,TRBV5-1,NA,TGCGCCAGCAGCTTGGGTCTAGCGAGAAACTACAATGAGCAGTTCTTC,CASSLGLARNYNEQFF
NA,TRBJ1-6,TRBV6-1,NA,TGTGCCAGCAGTGAAGGGGCTAGCGTGAGGAGTTCACCCCTCCACTTT,CASSEGASVRSSPLHF
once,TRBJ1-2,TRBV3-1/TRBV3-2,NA,TGTGCCAGCAGGCAAAGGGGGGGCGACTATGGCTACACCTTC,CASRQRGGDYGYTF
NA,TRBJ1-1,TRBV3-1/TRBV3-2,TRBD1,TGTGCCAGCAGCCGTACAGGGGGCACTGAAGCTTTCTTT,CASSRTGGTEAFF
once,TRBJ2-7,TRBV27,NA,TGTGCCAGCAGTTCGCATACAGGGGCGGGAGAGCAGTACTTC,CASSSHTGAGEQYF
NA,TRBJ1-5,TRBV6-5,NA,TGTGCCAGCAGTTACGCGGAAGCCTATCAGCCCCAGCATTTT,CASSYAEAYQPQHF
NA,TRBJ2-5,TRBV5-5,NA,TGTGCCAGCACCCTCCAAGGGCTAGAGACCCAGTACTTC,CASTLQGLETQYF
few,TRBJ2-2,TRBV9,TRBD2,TGTGCCAGCAGCCGGGGCACCAGCGGGAGAAACACCGGGGAGCTGTTTTTT,CASSRGTSGRNTGELFF
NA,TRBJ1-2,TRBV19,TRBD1,TGTGCCAGTAGTTCACCGGGACAGGGAAAAGGTGGCTACACCTTC,CASSSPGQGKGGYTF
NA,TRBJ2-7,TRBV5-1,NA,TGCGCCAGCAGCTCCCAGTCCTACGAGCAGTACTTC,CASSSQSYEQYF
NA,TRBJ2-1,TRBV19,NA,TGTGCCAGTACCTTGAGCGGAACTTTCTACAATGAGCAGTTCTTC,CASTLSGTFYNEQFF
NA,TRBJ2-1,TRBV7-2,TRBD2,TGTGCCAGCAGCTCTAGCGGGAGAAGGTACAATGAGCAGTTCTTC,CASSSSGRRYNEQFF
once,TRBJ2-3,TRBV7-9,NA,TGTGCCAGCAGCTTAGTATCTGCTAGCACAGATACGCAGTATTTT,CASSLVSASTDTQYF
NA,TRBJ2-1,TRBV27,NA,TGTGCCAGCAGTTTAATAAGGGGTCCCAACTTCTTC,CASSLIRGPNFF
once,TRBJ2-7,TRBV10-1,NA,TGCGCCAGCAGTGGAGAAGCCCCGGTCGGCGAGCAGTACTTC,CASSGEAPVGEQYF
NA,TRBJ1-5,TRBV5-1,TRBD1,TGCGCCAGCAGCATGGGACAGCCACAGGGGCCCCAGCATTTT,CASSMGQPQGPQHF
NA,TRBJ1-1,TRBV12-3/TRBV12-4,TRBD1,TGTGCCAGCAGTAGAACAGGGGGCACTGAAGCTTTCTTT,CASSRTGGTEAFF
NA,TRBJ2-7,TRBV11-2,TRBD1,TGTGCCAGCAGCGGCGACAGGGGAGGTTACGAGCAGTACTTC,CASSGDRGGYEQYF
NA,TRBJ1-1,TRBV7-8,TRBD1,TGTGCCAGCAGCTACGGGGACAGCCGGAACACTGAAGCTTTCTTT,CASSYGDSRNTEAFF
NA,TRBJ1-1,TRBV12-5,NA,TGTGCTAGTGGCTCCCAGAACACTGAAGCTTTCTTT,CASGSQNTEAFF
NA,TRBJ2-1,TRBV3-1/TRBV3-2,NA,TGTGCCAGCAGCCTACAAGGAGGCCTACATCGGCAGTTCTTC,CASSLQGGLHRQFF
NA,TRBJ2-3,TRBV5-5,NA,TGTGCCAGCAGCTTGGGGGACCTGAGCACAGATACGCAGTATTTT,CASSLGDLSTDTQYF
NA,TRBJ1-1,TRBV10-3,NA,TGTGCCATCAGTGGGGACATGGGTCGCGAGAACACTGAAGCTTTCTTT,CAISGDMGRENTEAFF
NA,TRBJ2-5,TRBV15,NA,TGTGCCACCAGGCCCCCGGGGGACCTCCAAGAGACCCAGTACTTC,CATRPPGDLQETQYF
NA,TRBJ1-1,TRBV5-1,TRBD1,TGCGCCAGCAGCTTACAGGGGATGAACACTGAAGCTTTCTTT,CASSLQGMNTEAFF
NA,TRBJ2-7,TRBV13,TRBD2,TGTGCCAGCAGCTTAGATCCTAGCGGGGACTCCTACGAGCAGTACTTC,CASSLDPSGDSYEQYF
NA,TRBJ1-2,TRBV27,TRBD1,TGTGCCAGCAGAAGTCTACAGGGGGAGCGCTATGGCTACACCTTC,CASRSLQGERYGYTF
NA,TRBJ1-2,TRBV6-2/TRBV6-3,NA,TGTGCCAGCAGTTACCAGAGGGCACGGGAAGGCTACACCTTC,CASSYQRAREGYTF
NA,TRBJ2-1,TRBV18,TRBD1,TGTGCCAGCTCACAACAGGGGAATGAGCAGTTCTTC,CASSQQGNEQFF
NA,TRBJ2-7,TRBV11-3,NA,TGTGCCAGCAGCTGGGGGGTTGCGGCATCGGTTTCCTACGAGCAGTACTTC,CASSWGVAASVSYEQYF
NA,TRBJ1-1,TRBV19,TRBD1,TGTGCCAGTAGGGAGGACAGGGGGAACACTGAAGCTTTCTTT,CASREDRGNTEAFF
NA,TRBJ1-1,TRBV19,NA,TGTGCCAGTAGTGGGAACTACTGGGCTGAAGCTTTCTTT,CASSGNYWAEAFF
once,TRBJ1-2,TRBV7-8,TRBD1,TGTGCCAGCAGCCAGTGGGACAGGGGTTTGGATGGCTACACCTTC,CASSQWDRGLDGYTF
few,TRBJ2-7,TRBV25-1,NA,TGTGCCAGCAGTGGAAATACAGGGTTCGAGCAGTACTTC,CASSGNTGFEQYF
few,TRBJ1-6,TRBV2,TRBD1,TGTGCCAGCAGTGGACAGGGGTCGAATTCACCCCTCCACTTT,CASSGQGSNSPLHF
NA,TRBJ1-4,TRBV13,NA,TGTGCCAGCAGCTTATCACAGGGACCTAGATCTAATGAAAAACTGTTTTTT,CASSLSQGPRSNEKLFF
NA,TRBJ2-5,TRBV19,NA,TGTGCCAGTAGATCAAATTCCGGGACCCAGTACTTC,CASRSNSGTQYF
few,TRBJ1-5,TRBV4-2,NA,TGTGCCAGCAGCCCAGCTGTCGGCAATCAGCCCCAGCATTTT,CASSPAVGNQPQHF
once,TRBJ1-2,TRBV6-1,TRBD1,TGTGCCAGCAGTGAAGTGGGGGGGAGGGGGCGCGCTTACTATGGCTACACCTTC,CASSEVGGRGRAYYGYTF
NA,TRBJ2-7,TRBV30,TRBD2,TGTGCCTGGAGTTGGGCTAGCGGGACCTACGAGCAGTACTTC,CAWSWASGTYEQYF
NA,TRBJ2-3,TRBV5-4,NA,TGTGCCAGCAGCTTGCCTGATACAGATACGCAGTATTTT,CASSLPDTDTQYF
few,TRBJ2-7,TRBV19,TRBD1,TGTGCCAGTAGCACGACAGGGCCGTACGAGCAGTACTTC,CASSTTGPYEQYF
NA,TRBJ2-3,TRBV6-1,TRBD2,TGTGCCAGCAGTGAAGGAGCGGGAGGGCCTGATACGCAGTATTTT,CASSEGAGGPDTQYF